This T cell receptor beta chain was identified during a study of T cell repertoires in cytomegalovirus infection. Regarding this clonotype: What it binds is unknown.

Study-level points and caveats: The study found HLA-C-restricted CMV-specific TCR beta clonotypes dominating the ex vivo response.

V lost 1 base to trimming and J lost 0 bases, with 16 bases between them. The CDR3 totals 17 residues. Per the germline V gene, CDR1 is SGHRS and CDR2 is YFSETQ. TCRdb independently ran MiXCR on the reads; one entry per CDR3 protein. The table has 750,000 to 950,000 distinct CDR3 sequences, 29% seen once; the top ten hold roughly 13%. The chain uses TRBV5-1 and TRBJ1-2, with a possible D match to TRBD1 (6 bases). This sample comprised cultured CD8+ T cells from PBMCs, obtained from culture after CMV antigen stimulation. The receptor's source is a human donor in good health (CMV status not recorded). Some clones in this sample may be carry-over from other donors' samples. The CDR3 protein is CASSLTGSRLANYGYTF. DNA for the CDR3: TGCGCCAGCAGCTTGACAGGGTCCCGATTAGCTAACTATGGCTACACCTTC.